This T cell receptor (beta chain) was profiled in a study of T cells in Graves' hyperthyroidism and ophthalmopathy. The CDR3 loop spans 11 amino acids. Trimming took off 2 bases at V and 4 bases at J, with 5 bases between the two ends. CDR1 and CDR2 (germline): GTSNPN, SVGIG (reference sequence). Amplification yielded TCR beta CDR3 regions, with RNA transcripts as the source. Primed by the HTBI set, a first-round RT-PCR was run on the TCR CDR3. TCRdb re-analysed the multiplex PCR reads in MiXCR, keeping a single row per CDR3 protein. The profile covers some 770,000 distinct CDR3 sequences, with 16% appearing a single time and under 9.5% taken by the ten largest. This clonotype was seen repeatedly, ten times or more.

The chain has TRBV30 and TRBJ1-1; D call uncertain. Sequenced: blood. This receptor was identified in a man younger than 35 with Graves' hyperthyroidism. This CDR3 reads CAWSRGTEAFF. In DNA, the CDR3 is TGTGCCTGGAGTCGGGGCACTGAAGCTTTCTTT.